Listed here are 14 T cell receptor beta chains from one sample, sequenced in a study of blood T cell repertoires in COVID-19. Measured with immunoSEQ multiplex PCR; TCRdb has only the in-frame clones, and not every one. Found here are about 150,000 clones, about 86% of them singletons; the top ten hold around 7.8%. Sequenced material: PBMCs or T cells enriched from blood (not recorded which). The receptors shown here come from a middle-aged man who had recovered from COVID-19.

The chain carries TRBV19 and TRBJ1-5; tentatively, D is TRBD1 (5 bases). The CDR3 contains 14 residues. V was trimmed by 7 bases and J by 6 bases, leaving 16 bases between them. Germline assignment: CDR1 LNHDA and CDR2 SQIVND (reference sequence). The CDR3 sequence is CASNYGAVSQPQHF. CDR3 nucleotides: TGTGCCAGTAACTATGGGGCTGTGTCTCAGCCCCAGCATTTT. The variable domain in full, completed from reference TRBV19 and TRBJ1-5, reads DGGITQSPKYLFRKEGQNVTLSCEQNLNHDAMYWYRQDPGQGLRLIYYSQIVNDFQKGDIAEGYSVSREKKESFPLTVTSAQKNPTAFYLCASNYGAVSQPQHFGDGTRLSIL.

The chain is built from TRBV19 and TRBJ1-5, with D unclear. Germline-derived CDR1 and CDR2 are LNHDA and SQIVND (reference sequence). V was cut by 2 bases and J by 2 bases, with 16 bases left in between. This CDR3 region has 17 residues. In DNA form, the CDR3 reads TGTGCCAGTAGTATAACAGCAGGAGGTACACGCAATCAGCCCCAGCATTTT. It specifies CASSITAGGTRNQPQHF.

The rearrangement links TRBV7-2 to TRBJ1-5; no definite D call. V was shortened by 4 bases and J by 6 bases, with 7 bases between the two germline ends. This CDR3 has 12 amino acids. Germline V gene lookup returns CDR1 SGHTA and CDR2 FQGNSA. CDR3 nucleotide sequence: TGTGCCAGCAGCTCCGGGGTTCAGCCCCAGCATTTT. This encodes CASSSGVQPQHF.

This clone was observed a few times. The chain couples TRBV2 to TRBJ2-1; TRBD2 agrees at 11 bases. With 6 bases clipped from V and 6 bases from J, the junction kept 1 base outside the gene matches. Germline CDR1 and CDR2: SNHLY and FYNNEI. The CDR3 consists of 13 residues. The CDR3 region has the DNA TGTGCCAGCAGGGGACTAGCGGTCAATGAGCAGTTCTTC. Its translation is CASRGLAVNEQFF.

V and J are TRBV10-3 and TRBJ2-1, with TRBD2 matching over 15 bases. The CDR3 has 16 amino acids. Per germline, CDR1 ENHRY and CDR2 SYGVKD. V was clipped by 5 bases and J by 7 bases; unmatched bases: 6. The CDR3 protein is CAISPGLAGGENEQFF. CDR3 coding DNA: TGTGCCATCAGTCCAGGACTAGCGGGGGGGGAAAATGAGCAGTTCTTC.

This clone rates as medium-sized. V is TRBV5-1 and J is TRBJ2-7; D call uncertain. V was pared by 0 bases and J by 2 bases, with 9 bases between. The CDR3 length is 14 residues. Germline CDR1 SGHRS, CDR2 YFSETQ. The CDR3 region has the DNA TGCGCCAGCAGCTTGGTGGTCCTACCCTACGAGCAGTACTTC. It specifies CASSLVVLPYEQYF.

The V and J genes are TRBV27 and TRBJ2-2, with 8 bases matching TRBD2. Germline V lookup: CDR1 MNHEY, CDR2 SMNVEV (reference sequence). V was pared by 4 bases and J by 7 bases, with 8 bases of the junction left unmatched. The CDR3 is 15 residues long. The CDR3: CASSSPGGPNGELFF. DNA for the CDR3: TGTGCCAGCAGTTCACCGGGGGGGCCTAACGGGGAGCTGTTTTTT.

The chain recombines TRBV7-3 with TRBJ2-2, with 10 bases lining up with TRBD1. There are 15 residues in the CDR3. Per germline, CDR1 SGHTA and CDR2 FQGTGA. J lost 4 bases, V lost 3 bases, and 2 bases had no gene match. The CDR3 reads CASSLWTGGTGELFF. The CDR3 nucleotides are TGTGCCAGCAGCTTGTGGACAGGGGGCACCGGGGAGCTGTTTTTT.

The CDR3 sequence: CASSFSRGNYGYTF. The DNA of the CDR3 is TGTGCCAGCAGCTTTAGCCGAGGAAACTATGGCTACACCTTC. The chain is built from TRBV7-8 and TRBJ1-2; D is undetermined. The germline V gene has CDR1 SGHVS and CDR2 FQNEAQ. With 3 bases removed from V and 2 bases from J, the gap between germline ends came to 10 bases. The CDR3 totals 14 residues.

This sequence joins TRBV9 and TRBJ2-1; 8 bases agree with TRBD1. Unmatched junction bases numbered 5, after V lost 3 bases and J lost 6 bases. The CDR3 contains 14 residues. Germline V gene data show CDR1 as SGDLS and CDR2 as YYNGEE. In DNA, the CDR3 is TGTGCCAGCAGCGGGAGGGGGACAGGCAATGAGCAGTTCTTC. It yields the protein CASSGRGTGNEQFF.

This clone was seen a single time. This CDR3 reads CASSMAGGGYGYTF. The CDR3 DNA reads as TGTGCCAGTAGTATGGCAGGGGGCGGGTATGGCTACACCTTC. This chain links TRBV19 with TRBJ1-2; 8 nucleotides align to TRBD1. Germline V gene data show CDR1 as LNHDA and CDR2 as SQIVND (reference sequence). The CDR3 is 14 residues long. After removal of 3 bases from V and 5 bases from J, the junction contained 5 bases not matched to a gene. The whole variable domain, filled in from reference TRBV19 and TRBJ1-2, reads DGGITQSPKYLFRKEGQNVTLSCEQNLNHDAMYWYRQDPGQGLRLIYYSQIVNDFQKGDIAEGYSVSREKKESFPLTVTSAQKNPTAFYLCASSMAGGGYGYTFGSGTRLTVV.

This chain uses TRBV2 with TRBJ2-2; TRBD1 is a possible D gene (5 bases). This CDR3 has 13 amino acids. Trimming removed 8 bases from V and 0 bases from J, with 7 bases in between. Germline V gene sequence: CDR1 SNHLY, CDR2 FYNNEI. The CDR3 region is CASGASNTGELFF. The CDR3 nucleotides are TGTGCCAGCGGGGCATCGAACACCGGGGAGCTGTTTTTT.

V is TRBV25-1 and J is TRBJ1-2, with 8 bases fitting TRBD1. J lost 8 bases, V lost 3 bases, and 8 bases had no gene match. This CDR3 has 14 amino acids. Germline loops: CDR1 MGHDK, CDR2 SYGVNS. The CDR3: CASSDRNRGLGYTF. The CDR3 DNA is TGTGCCAGCAGTGACCGGAACAGGGGGTTGGGCTACACCTTC.

V gene TRBV6-6 combines with J gene TRBJ2-3, with 9 positions matching TRBD1. Unmatched junction bases numbered 4, after V lost 6 bases and J lost 0 bases. This CDR3 is 15 amino acids long. Germline V gene data show CDR1 as MNHNY and CDR2 as SVGAGI (reference sequence). CDR3 sequence reads: CASSTGGSSTDTQYF. In DNA form, the CDR3 reads TGTGCCAGCAGCACAGGGGGCTCTAGCACAGATACGCAGTATTTT.